This T cell receptor (beta chain) was retrieved from a study of spatial heterogeneity in lung cancer. Time point meaning: blood at routine non-recurrence follow-up after resection. The sample holds many counts of this clonotype. One entry per CDR3 protein, called by TCRdb with MiXCR from the 5' RACE reads. This table holds around 20,000 distinct CDR3 sequences, 8% to 10% found once. Germline V gene data show CDR1 as SQVTM and CDR2 as ANQGSEA. The V gene lost 7 bases and the J gene lost 2 bases, with 16 bases spanning the gap. This CDR3 is 14 amino acids long. The rearrangement uses TRBV29-1 and TRBJ2-3, with D possibly being TRBD2 (6 bases). The origin of this receptor is a male donor with early-stage non-small cell lung cancer. The material was PBMCs, obtained at follow-up. Here the CDR3 reads CSATRGAYTDTQYF. The CDR3 region has the DNA TGCAGCGCCACTCGCGGGGCCTACACAGATACGCAGTATTTT.